This TCR beta chain was profiled in a study of OX40 agonist ivuxolimab in advanced cancers. In the study overall: Enrollees could have had prior anti-PD-1, anti-PD-L1 or anti-CTLA-4 therapy, which about 42% had received.

Trimming left V 1 base short and J 6 bases short, with 7 bases between. Per the germline V gene, CDR1 is MNHEY and CDR2 is SMNVEV (reference sequence). The CDR3 length is 12 residues. About this clone: The antigen remains unidentified. Distinct nucleotide sequences in the sample also encode this CDR3.

Findings of the study overall: Both blood CD4+ and CD8+ T cells showed clonal growth by week 6 at 0.1 to 3.0 mg/kg.

A history of autoimmune disease or systemic immunosuppression excluded patients. Sequencing was performed with immunoSEQ multiplex PCR; in TCRdb, only in-frame clones are kept and a portion is missing. The data contain fewer than 95,000 clones, around 90% of them seen just once; the ten biggest clones take up about 3%. Sample: CD4+ or CD8+ T cells sorted from blood, taken in a trial of the OX40 agonist ivuxolimab. The J gene is TRBJ2-7, the V gene TRBV27; D is perhaps TRBD2 (6 bases). This clonotype originated in an adult with an advanced solid tumor such as melanoma, head and neck, liver or kidney cancer. DNA for the CDR3: TGTGCCAGCAGTTTATGGGGAGGCGAGCAGTACTTC. Translation gives CASSLWGGEQYF.